Here is one T cell receptor (beta chain) with its context. Its antigen is unknown. The data derive from a study of T cell responses to AZD1222 COVID-19 vaccine. Study background: The analysis combined second doses at about 4 or about 12 weeks.

The data were produced by immunoSEQ multiplex PCR, yet TCRdb's version contains in-frame clones alone and is incomplete. Of 200,000 or so clones in the sample, roughly 88% were seen once. Trimming left V 3 bases short and J 0 bases short, with 2 bases between. This CDR3 contains 12 residues. Germline assignment: CDR1 LGHNA and CDR2 YNFKEQ. Study results and caveats: The donor group comprised mostly white British people and more females; the analysis possibly underestimated clonal diversity. Unmutated variant regions are reportedly targeted by nearly half of spike-specific TCRs. The peak T cell response came first, and repertoires were sampled only after it.

This sample comprised peripheral blood, obtained on day 0 of AZD1222 vaccination. The rearrangement links TRBV4-2 to TRBJ1-2; unclear D gene. The sequence was collected from an adult in good health. This chain's CDR3 is CASSQANYGYTF. CDR3 DNA: TGTGCCAGCAGCCAGGCTAACTATGGCTACACCTTC.